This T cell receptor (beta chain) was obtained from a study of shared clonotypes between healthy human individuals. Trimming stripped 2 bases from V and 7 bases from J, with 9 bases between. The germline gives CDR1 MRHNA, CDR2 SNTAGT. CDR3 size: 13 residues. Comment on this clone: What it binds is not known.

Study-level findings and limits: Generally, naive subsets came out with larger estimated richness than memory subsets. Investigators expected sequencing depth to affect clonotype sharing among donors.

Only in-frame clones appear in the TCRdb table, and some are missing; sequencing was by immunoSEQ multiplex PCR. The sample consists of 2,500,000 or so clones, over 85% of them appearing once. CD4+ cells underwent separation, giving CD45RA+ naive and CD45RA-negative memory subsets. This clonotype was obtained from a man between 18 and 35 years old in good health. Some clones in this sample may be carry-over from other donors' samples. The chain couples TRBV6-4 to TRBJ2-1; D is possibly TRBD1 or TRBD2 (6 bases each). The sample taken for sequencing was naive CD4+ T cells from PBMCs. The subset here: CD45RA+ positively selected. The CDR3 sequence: CASSDRRGNEQFF. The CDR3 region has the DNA TGTGCCAGCAGTGACAGGAGGGGGAATGAGCAGTTCTTC.